These 20 T cell receptor beta chains originate from one sample sequenced in a study of blood T cell repertoires in COVID-19. Only in-frame clones appear in the TCRdb table, and some are missing; sequencing was by immunoSEQ multiplex PCR. The table has about 130,000 clones, around 80% seen once. The sequenced material came from peripheral blood. The receptor set was obtained from a man in his forties or fifties with active or convalescent COVID-19.

This clone was seen a few times. The J gene is TRBJ1-3, the V gene TRBV4-1; the D gene is possibly TRBD1 (5 bases). V lost 0 bases and J lost 0, with 6 bases in between. This CDR3 region has 15 residues. Germline assignment: CDR1 MGHRA and CDR2 YSYEKL. The CDR3 loop reads CASSQETASGNTIYF. CDR3 DNA: TGCGCCAGCAGCCAAGAGACAGCCTCTGGAAACACCATATATTTT.

The chain uses TRBV7-9 and TRBJ2-2; weak D call: TRBD2 (7 bases). The CDR3 extends over 16 amino acids. Germline V gives CDR1 SEHNR, CDR2 FQNEAQ (reference sequence). Trimming left V 6 bases short and J 7 bases short, with 21 bases between. The CDR3 is CASRTNGGPGGGELFF. The DNA of the CDR3 is TGTGCCAGCAGAACTAACGGGGGGCCCGGAGGCGGGGAGCTGTTTTTT.

This clone was seen only a few times. Here the CDR3 reads CASSVPRQGANTGELFF. As DNA, the CDR3 is TGTGCCAGCAGCGTACCGCGACAGGGGGCGAACACCGGGGAGCTGTTTTTT. J is TRBJ2-2 and V is TRBV9; TRBD1 matches at 9 bases. Germline-derived CDR1 and CDR2 are SGDLS and YYNGEE. The CDR3 consists of 17 residues. V was clipped by 1 base and J by 0 bases; unmatched bases: 4.

The gene calls are TRBV6-6 and TRBJ2-2, with 10 bases aligning to TRBD2. CDR3 length equals 15 residues. The ends lost 5 bases at V and 0 bases at J; junction bases unmatched: 0. Germline V CDR1 and CDR2: MNHNY, SVGAGI (reference sequence). CDR3 sequence: CASSGTSANTGELFF. The CDR3 region has the DNA TGTGCCAGCAGTGGGACTAGCGCGAACACCGGGGAGCTGTTTTTT.

As for this clone: Other DNA sequences in the sample encode the same CDR3. The chain carries TRBV6-1 and TRBJ1-2; 7 bases are a match to TRBD1. Germline assignment: CDR1 MNHNS and CDR2 SASEGT. This CDR3 comprises 16 residues. With 4 bases clipped from V and 10 bases from J, the junction kept 18 bases outside the gene matches. CDR3 nucleotide sequence: TGTGCCAGCAGTGCCGGACAGGCGGCCGCCCAAGGGGCCTACACCTTC. Its translation is CASSAGQAAAQGAYTF.

The sample holds one count of this clone. The chain carries TRBV29-1 and TRBJ2-2; TRBD1 matches 9 bases. Trimming cost V 4 bases and J 4 bases; bases outside gene matches: 4. Germline V gene data show CDR1 as SQVTM and CDR2 as ANQGSEA. This CDR3 has 14 residues. CDR3 sequence reads: CSVAQDRGTGELFF. Here the CDR3 DNA reads TGCAGCGTTGCCCAGGACAGGGGCACCGGGGAGCTGTTTTTT.

The chain couples TRBV6-2 or TRBV6-3 to TRBJ2-1; D is uncertain. With 5 bases removed from V and 5 bases from J, the gap between germline ends came to 16 bases. This CDR3 region has 15 residues. CDR1 and CDR2 from the germline V gene are MNHEY and SVGEGT. CDR3 residues: CASSPPPRANNEQFF. Here the CDR3 DNA reads TGTGCCAGCAGTCCACCGCCTAGAGCCAACAATGAGCAGTTCTTC.

The chain combines TRBV19 with TRBJ1-1; D perhaps matches TRBD1 (5 bases). The CDR3 sequence is 16 residues long. The germline V and J ends were trimmed by 10 bases and 1 base, with 22 bases remaining between them. Germline CDR1 is LNHDA and CDR2 is SQIVND (reference sequence). The CDR3 is CATKTQGGITNTEAFF. For the CDR3, the DNA is TGTGCCACCAAGACTCAGGGAGGGATAACGAACACTGAAGCTTTCTTT.

This clone was seen a handful of times. The V gene is TRBV6-5, the J gene TRBJ2-1; TRBD1 matches at 7 bases. The CDR3 extends over 15 amino acids. Germline V gene sequence: CDR1 MNHEY, CDR2 SVGAGI. With 5 bases clipped from V and 8 bases from J, the junction kept 12 bases outside the gene matches. The CDR3, as DNA: TGTGCCAGCAGTAGACTTGGGACAGTACTCGATGAGCAGTTCTTC. Translated: CASSRLGTVLDEQFF.

The genes are TRBV24-1 and TRBJ2-1; 9 nucleotides align to TRBD1. The CDR3 is 17 residues long. CDR1 and CDR2 from the germline V gene are KGHDR and SFDVKD. The V gene end was trimmed by 4 bases and the J gene end by 7 bases; junction bases not matched to a gene: 13. The CDR3 is CATSDQPGTGWANEQFF. CDR3 in DNA: TGTGCCACCAGTGACCAGCCGGGGACAGGGTGGGCAAATGAGCAGTTCTTC.

This clone was observed a few times. CDR3 nucleotides: TGTGCCAGCAGCTTGTATGAGGTCGGTTTTATTGGTGAGCAGTTCTTC. The encoded protein is CASSLYEVGFIGEQFF. This chain connects TRBV5-6 to TRBJ2-1; no firm D call. Deletions cut 1 base from V and 9 bases from J, with 20 bases between. Germline lookup yields CDR1 SGHDT and CDR2 YYEEEE. The CDR3 length is 16 residues.

The V gene is TRBV7-6, the J gene TRBJ1-1; a possible D gene is TRBD1 (5 bases). The CDR3 runs 17 residues. The V end lost 1 base, the J end lost 2 bases, and 17 bases lay between the germline ends. Germline V gene data show CDR1 as SGHVS and CDR2 as FNYEAQ. This chain's CDR3 is CASSLVTATAINTEAFF. The DNA for the CDR3 is TGTGCCAGCAGCTTAGTAACGGCGACAGCTATAAACACTGAAGCTTTCTTT.

The rearrangement links TRBV7-9 to TRBJ1-2; TRBD1 might be the D (5 bases). Trimming took off 7 bases at V and 8 bases at J, with 20 bases between the two ends. CDR3 length equals 14 residues. CDR1 is SEHNR, CDR2 FQNEAQ, per germline (reference sequence). The CDR3: CASIDSGREGGYTF. CDR3 coding DNA: TGTGCCAGCATCGATTCAGGGAGGGAGGGAGGCTACACCTTC.

V usage is TRBV3-1 (or the pseudogene TRBV3-2) and J usage is TRBJ2-1; TRBD2 agrees at 13 bases. CDR1 LGHDT and CDR2 YNNKEL come from the germline V gene (reference sequence). The CDR3 loop spans 17 amino acids. After removal of 3 bases from V and 2 bases from J, the junction contained 4 bases not matched to a gene. The CDR3 DNA reads as TGTGCCAGCAGCCACGGGACTAGCGGGATCGCCTACAATGAGCAGTTCTTC. It yields the protein CASSHGTSGIAYNEQFF.

V and J are TRBV5-6 and TRBJ2-7, with 10 bases lining up with TRBD2. V shed 2 bases and J 2 bases; nucleotides not matched to a gene: 7. This CDR3 has 16 amino acids. Per the germline V gene, CDR1 is SGHDT and CDR2 is YYEEEE. CDR3: CASSFGLAEHPYEQYF. DNA of the CDR3: TGTGCCAGCAGCTTCGGACTAGCGGAACATCCCTACGAGCAGTACTTC.

V and J are TRBV6-5 and TRBJ2-3; possibly TRBD1 for D (5 bases). V was trimmed by 5 bases and J by 7 bases, leaving 16 bases between them. This CDR3 is built from 14 residues. Germline V lookup: CDR1 MNHEY, CDR2 SVGAGI. The CDR3 loop is CASSTGPLLYTQYF. For the CDR3, the DNA is TGTGCCAGCAGTACAGGCCCATTGCTGTATACGCAGTATTTT.

V is TRBV19 and J is TRBJ2-1; 15 bases match TRBD2. There are 16 residues in the CDR3. Germline V gene lookup returns CDR1 LNHDA and CDR2 SQIVND (reference sequence). The V and J ends lost 4 bases and 4 bases, in that order; junction bases with no gene match: 2. The CDR3 protein is CASSKGLAGGYNEQFF. The CDR3 DNA sequence: TGTGCCAGTAGTAAGGGACTAGCGGGGGGTTACAATGAGCAGTTCTTC.

V gene TRBV10-3 combines with J gene TRBJ1-6; 10 bases fit TRBD1. The CDR3 totals 15 residues. Unmatched junction bases numbered 11, after V lost 11 bases and J lost 7 bases. Germline assignment: CDR1 ENHRY and CDR2 SYGVKD. The CDR3 spells CASLPDRGKNSPLHF. The CDR3 DNA reads TGTGCCTCCCTCCCGGACAGGGGGAAAAATTCACCCCTCCACTTT.

The chain couples TRBV10-3 to TRBJ1-2; maybe TRBD1 (6 bases). Trimming left V 0 bases short and J 4 bases short, with 9 bases between. Germline CDR1 and CDR2: ENHRY and SYGVKD. The CDR3 is 14 amino acids. CDR3 DNA sequence: TGTGCCATCAGTGAGTCCCCGGACAGCTATGGCTACACCTTC. Its translation: CAISESPDSYGYTF.

This clone appeared a few times. The chain recombines TRBV10-3 with TRBJ1-5, with 7 nucleotides matching TRBD1. The CDR3 runs to 15 residues. Trimming removed 5 bases from V and 1 base from J; junction bases left unmatched: 5. CDR1 ENHRY and CDR2 SYGVKD come from the germline V gene. In DNA, the CDR3 is TGTGCCATCAGTCCAGGACAGGAGAGCAATCAGCCCCAGCATTTT. Its translation: CAISPGQESNQPQHF.